One and the same sample provided the 27 T cell receptor beta chains below, sequenced in a study of regulatory T cells in long-lasting Graves disease. According to the study, TCR beta libraries were built with iRepertoire HTBI primers and CDR3-region Arm-PCR. TCRdb used MiXCR to reprocess the multiplex PCR reads, holding one entry per CDR3 protein. Found here are roughly 430,000 distinct CDR3 sequences, 21% of them singletons; the top ten hold over 11%. Time point defined: persistent/refractory GD, antithyroid drugs over 5 years with positive TRAb. The TCR library used RNA extracted from PBMCs. The sample here was peripheral blood mononuclear cells (PBMCs), taken when the disease was refractory, from a patient treated with antithyroid drugs. Every receptor here comes from a female donor with Graves disease.

This clonotype was seen only a few times. The chain recombines TRBV29-1 with TRBJ1-3; the D gene is possibly TRBD1 (5 bases). The V gene's germline CDR1 is SQVTM and CDR2 ANQGSEA. The V end was cut by 0 bases, the J end by 0 bases, with 9 bases between. CDR3 size: 15 residues. The CDR3 DNA follows: TGCAGCGTTGAAGATGGGGGGATCTCTGGAAACACCATATATTTT. Amino acids: CSVEDGGISGNTIYF.

This clonotype has ten or more counts. This chain uses TRBV28 with TRBJ2-2; 10 bases match TRBD2. The CDR3 is 18 amino acids. V shed 5 bases, J shed 1 base, and the junction held 10 bases outside the gene matches. Germline V lookup: CDR1 MDHEN, CDR2 SYDVKM. CDR3 amino acids: CASSPQWVAGGNTGELFF. The DNA of the CDR3 is TGTGCCAGCAGTCCACAGTGGGTAGCGGGAGGGAACACCGGGGAGCTGTTTTTT.

This clonotype was picked up many times. The chain recombines TRBV6-1 with TRBJ1-2, with D perhaps matching TRBD1 (5 bases). The germline V and J ends were trimmed by 8 bases and 7 bases, with 11 bases remaining between them. The CDR3 runs 11 residues. Germline loops: CDR1 MNHNS, CDR2 SASEGT. This chain's CDR3 is CASGTGLGYTF. The CDR3 bases are TGTGCCAGCGGCACGGGGCTTGGCTACACCTTC.

At least ten counts were recorded for this clonotype. The chain is built from TRBV28 and TRBJ1-2, with no clear D. V lost 5 bases and J 5 bases, leaving 15 bases between the germline ends. The germline CDR1 and CDR2 sequences are MDHEN and SYDVKM. CDR3 size: 14 residues. CDR3 sequence: CASSPPTEPYGYTF. The CDR3, as DNA: TGTGCCAGCAGTCCCCCGACGGAACCTTATGGCTACACCTTC.

This clonotype was counted a few times. The chain employs TRBV14 and TRBJ2-7, with TRBD2 as a possible D gene (7 bases). Between the trimmed V and J ends, which lost 0 bases and 5 bases, there was a span of 20 bases. The CDR3 runs to 17 residues. Germline-derived CDR1 and CDR2 are SGHDN and FVKESK. CDR3 nucleotides: TGTGCCAGCAGCCAAGATCAGGGGCGGGAGTTAATGGACGAGCAGTACTTC. It yields the protein CASSQDQGRELMDEQYF.

This clonotype was seen ten or more times. CDR3 DNA: TGCGCCAGCAGCTTGTTGGGGGGGAGGGAGACTGAAGCTTTCTTT. Residues: CASSLLGGRETEAFF. This rearrangement joins TRBV5-1 to TRBJ1-1; TRBD1 is a possible D gene (5 bases). The V gene's germline CDR1 is SGHRS and CDR2 YFSETQ. The CDR3 consists of 15 residues. The V and J ends lost 1 base and 5 bases respectively, with 15 bases between them.

This rearrangement joins TRBV6-2 or TRBV6-3 to TRBJ1-3; D gene unclear. V was trimmed by 8 bases and J by 0 bases, leaving 14 bases between them. The CDR3 covers 15 residues. CDR1 and CDR2 from the germline V gene are MNHEY and SVGEGT. The CDR3 DNA reads TGTGCCAGCCTCGGGAGGCTAAGCTCTGGAAACACCATATATTTT. Protein sequence: CASLGRLSSGNTIYF.

The table lists this clonotype with a few counts. The gene calls are TRBV19 and TRBJ1-4; TRBD1 agrees at 9 bases. Germline-derived CDR1 and CDR2 are LNHDA and SQIVND (reference sequence). The CDR3 has 12 residues. The V gene end was trimmed by 9 bases and the J gene end by 5 bases; junction bases not matched to a gene: 1. This CDR3 is CASGQGNEKLFF. CDR3 sequence (DNA): TGTGCCAGCGGACAGGGGAATGAAAAACTGTTTTTT.

The table lists this clonotype with many counts. The chain employs TRBV13 and TRBJ2-5; perhaps TRBD2 as D (7 bases). This CDR3 is 14 amino acids long. V shed 5 bases and J shed 4 bases, with 14 bases lying between them. Germline V lookup: CDR1 PRHDT, CDR2 FYEKMQ (reference sequence). As DNA, the CDR3 is TGTGCCAGCAGCCCAACGGGGGGCGGAGAGACCCAGTACTTC. This sequence encodes CASSPTGGGETQYF.

This clonotype was seen more than once but under ten times. This chain uses TRBV27 with TRBJ2-1, with D perhaps being TRBD1 or TRBD2 (5 bases each). V shed 5 bases and J shed 0 bases, with 14 bases lying between them. The CDR3 has 16 amino acids. From germline, CDR1 is MNHEY and CDR2 SMNVEV (reference sequence). The CDR3: CASSPPGPSSYNEQFF. Written as DNA, the CDR3 is TGTGCCAGCAGTCCCCCGGGGCCTAGCTCCTACAATGAGCAGTTCTTC.

The chain uses TRBV27 and TRBJ2-2; TRBD1 matches 10 bases. This CDR3 region has 15 residues. From germline, CDR1 is MNHEY and CDR2 SMNVEV (reference sequence). With 7 bases clipped from V and 4 bases from J, the junction kept 6 bases outside the gene matches. DNA of the CDR3: TGTGCCAGCAAGCCGGGACAGGGGAGCACCGGGGAGCTGTTTTTT. It translates to CASKPGQGSTGELFF.

This clonotype was detected only a few times. The chain couples TRBV20-1 to TRBJ2-3; 10 nucleotides line up with TRBD2. The germline CDR1 and CDR2 sequences are DFQATT and SNEGSKA (reference sequence). The CDR3 has 13 amino acids. The trim removed 7 bases at V and 2 bases at J, leaving 3 bases unmatched. CDR3 DNA sequence: TGCAGTGTTACTAGCGGGAACACAGATACGCAGTATTTT. The encoded protein is CSVTSGNTDTQYF.

This clonotype appeared a few times. This chain joins TRBV5-1 and TRBJ2-2; D is ambiguous. The germline V and J ends were trimmed by 4 bases and 8 bases, with 12 bases remaining between them. The V gene's germline CDR1 is SGHRS and CDR2 YFSETQ. The CDR3 has 13 amino acids. CDR3 DNA: TGCGCCAGCAGCGCGGCTTCGCCGGGGGAGCTGTTTTTT. This codes for CASSAASPGELFF.

This sequence joins TRBV28 and TRBJ2-3; 7 positions agree with TRBD2. The CDR3 loop spans 14 amino acids. Germline CDR1 is MDHEN and CDR2 is SYDVKM. The junction had 6 bases not matched to a gene; V was cut back by 6 bases and J by 3 bases. This chain's CDR3 is CASRGGVGTDTQYF. For the CDR3, the DNA is TGTGCCAGCAGGGGAGGGGTTGGGACAGATACGCAGTATTTT.

The chain combines TRBV4-1 with TRBJ1-4; tentatively, D is TRBD1 (5 bases). Trimming cost V 3 bases and J 0 bases, with 14 bases left between them. The CDR3 totals 17 residues. The germline CDR1 and CDR2 sequences are MGHRA and YSYEKL. The CDR3 coding sequence is TGCGCCAGCAGCCAGCCAGCAGGGAGGTCAACTAATGAAAAACTGTTTTTT. This encodes CASSQPAGRSTNEKLFF.

This clonotype was recorded many times. This chain connects TRBV24-1 to TRBJ2-5, with TRBD1 matching over 8 bases. Per germline, CDR1 KGHDR and CDR2 SFDVKD. The CDR3 contains 15 residues. V dropped 3 bases and J dropped 4; count of bases not matched to a gene: 6. This CDR3 is CATSDTDRVGETQYF. The CDR3 bases are TGTGCCACCAGTGATACGGACAGGGTGGGAGAGACCCAGTACTTC.

This clonotype was seen more than once but under ten times. The J gene is TRBJ1-3, the V gene TRBV3-1; a possible D gene is TRBD1 (6 bases). The CDR3 contains 15 residues. Germline CDR1 and CDR2: LGHDT and YNNKEL (reference sequence). Trimming took 4 bases from V and 0 from J, leaving 10 bases between them. The CDR3 here is CASSPGVNSGNTIYF. For the CDR3, the DNA is TGTGCCAGCAGCCCAGGGGTTAACTCTGGAAACACCATATATTTT. The full variable domain, its missing parts supplied by reference TRBV3-1 and TRBJ1-3, is DTAVSQTPKYLVTQMGNDKSIKCEQNLGHDTMYWYKQDSKKFLKIMFSYNNKELIINETVPNRFSPKSPDKAHLNLHINSLELGDSAVYFCASSPGVNSGNTIYFGEGSWLTVV.

V usage is TRBV20-1 and J usage is TRBJ2-7; tentative D call: TRBD2 (5 bases). Germline V gene sequence: CDR1 DFQATT, CDR2 SNEGSKA (reference sequence). Trimming stripped 6 bases from V and 4 bases from J, with 10 bases between. The CDR3 loop spans 11 amino acids. The CDR3 reads CSALRGYEQYF. The CDR3 coding sequence is TGCAGTGCGCTACGCGGGTACGAGCAGTACTTC.

V gene TRBV30 combines with J gene TRBJ1-2, with 7 bases aligning to TRBD1. V lost 4 bases and J lost 1; bases outside the gene matches: 9. This CDR3 region has 15 residues. Per germline, CDR1 GTSNPN and CDR2 SVGIG (reference sequence). CDR3: CAWTRQGVFNYGYTF. The CDR3 region has the DNA TGTGCCTGGACAAGACAGGGAGTTTTTAACTATGGCTACACCTTC.

The table lists this clonotype with a few counts. J is TRBJ2-2 and V is TRBV3-1, with D possibly being TRBD2 (6 bases). The germline gives CDR1 LGHDT, CDR2 YNNKEL (reference sequence). The CDR3 is made up of 12 amino acids. The CDR3 nucleotides read TGTGCTTGCGGGGTCGGTAACGGGGAGCTGTTTTTT. It specifies CACGVGNGELFF.

This clonotype was seen at least ten times. The rearrangement links TRBV12-3 or TRBV12-4 to TRBJ2-7; tentative D call: TRBD1 (6 bases). V lost 5 bases to trimming and J lost 6 bases, with 20 bases between them. The CDR3 totals 15 residues. The CDR3 coding sequence is TGTGCCAGCAGTACCCCAGGGGCGCCATACGGCGAGCAGTACTTC. This gives the protein CASSTPGAPYGEQYF.

This clonotype was detected many times. The rearrangement uses TRBV12-3 or TRBV12-4 and TRBJ2-5; possibly TRBD1 for D (5 bases). The CDR3 consists of 14 residues. Trimming left V 6 bases short and J 2 bases short, with 13 bases between. CDR3 loop: CASSPQGQQETQYF. The CDR3 DNA sequence: TGTGCCAGCAGCCCTCAGGGCCAGCAAGAGACCCAGTACTTC.

The J gene is TRBJ2-1, the V gene TRBV6-1; D is perhaps TRBD2 (5 bases). This CDR3 region has 11 residues. V was clipped by 8 bases and J by 7 bases, with 9 bases between them. Germline V gene lookup returns CDR1 MNHNS and CDR2 SASEGT. CDR3 sequence reads: CASSDWNEQFF. Written as DNA, the CDR3 is TGTGCCAGCTCGGACTGGAATGAGCAGTTCTTC.

This clonotype showed up many times. The genes are TRBV25-1 and TRBJ2-7, with D possibly being TRBD1 or TRBD2 (5 bases each). V was pared by 9 bases and J by 2 bases, with 20 bases between. This CDR3 has 15 residues. CDR1 and CDR2 (germline): MGHDK, SYGVNS. The CDR3 nucleotides read TGTGCCAGTCTGGGGGACGGGACCCTTGCCTACGAGCAGTACTTC. Protein sequence: CASLGDGTLAYEQYF.

This clonotype showed up many times. The CDR3 loop reads CSVEESGSMSGELFF. The CDR3 region has the DNA TGCAGCGTTGAAGAGAGCGGGAGTATGTCCGGGGAGCTGTTTTTT. This chain links TRBV29-1 with TRBJ2-2, with 8 nucleotides matching TRBD2. Germline CDR1 SQVTM, CDR2 ANQGSEA. The CDR3 covers 15 residues. V was pared by 0 bases and J by 6 bases, with 6 bases of the junction left unmatched.

The rearrangement uses TRBV2 and TRBJ2-3; D is ambiguous. V was pared by 1 base and J by 13 bases, with 24 bases between. CDR3 size: 16 residues. Germline loops: CDR1 SNHLY, CDR2 FYNNEI. The CDR3 reads CASSEEGQYLDTQEYF. The CDR3, as DNA: TGTGCCAGCAGTGAAGAAGGCCAATACCTAGATACGCAGGAGTATTTT. Combining the CDR3 with reference TRBV2 and TRBJ2-3 gives the whole variable domain EPEVTQTPSHQVTQMGQEVILRCVPISNHLYFYWYRQILGQKVEFLVSFYNNEISEKSEIFDDQFSVERPDGSNFTLKIRSTKLEDSAMYFCASSEEGQYLDTQEYFGPGTRLTVL.

The sample holds many counts of this clonotype. This chain links TRBV24-1 with TRBJ1-2; D is unresolved. V was clipped by 3 bases and J by 4 bases, with 8 bases between them. Germline V CDR1 and CDR2: KGHDR, SFDVKD. The CDR3 consists of 13 residues. CDR3 in amino acids: CATSDTGVYGYTF. CDR3 sequence (DNA): TGTGCCACCAGTGATACGGGAGTCTATGGCTACACCTTC.